A selection of T cell receptor beta chains follows, all from one sample in a study of a mutant IDH1 vaccine in newly diagnosed glioma. No antigen has been identified for these receptors. Data came from immunoSEQ multiplex PCR; TCRdb stores just in-frame clones and leaves some out. The profile shows 20,000 to 30,000 clones, 70% to 85% of them singletons. Sequences were derived from PBMCs, sampled from a glioma patient whose treatment included an IDH1 peptide vaccine. The receptor set was obtained from a man in his forties with glioma. Some clones in this sample may be carry-over from other donors' samples. The CDR3 runs from the conserved cysteine through the conserved F or W. The size field is filled for only some rows; it gives once, few, many or a size class.

V | size | CDR3
TRBV6-1 | once | CASSSGGDSYEQYF
TRBV19 | few | CASSNPGYYGYTF
TRBV29-1 | NA | CSASDRAIYTEAFF
TRBV6-1 | few | CASSAGVNTGELFF
TRBV6-5 | NA | CASSYSYPGMNQPQHF
TRBV7-2 | NA | CASSWWTEPPDTQYF
TRBV10-1 | few | CASSADTVEAFF
TRBV18 | NA | CASSRGEEQFF
TRBV6-1 | NA | CASRGQGDAYEQYF
TRBV6-5 | NA | CASSLPSGADTQYF
TRBV9 | NA | CASGGGATDTQYF
TRBV5-1 | NA | CASSTNNEQFF
TRBV5-6 | NA | CASNRWGVVEKLFF
TRBV15 | few | CATSSGQGQTEAFF
TRBV7-2 | NA | CASIRDRVGSTDTQYF
TRBV9 | once | CASSVGGQETQYF
TRBV7-2 | NA | CASSLGVSFWAEAFF
TRBV6-1 | NA | CASSRQMNTEAFF
TRBV2 | once | CASSELVGDTEAFF
TRBV6-5 | once | CASSYSGGTADQPQHF
TRBV7-9 | NA | CASSLEGTGGEQYF
TRBV20-1 | few | CSVGHSTEAFF
TRBV9 | NA | CASSVSGLSEAFF
TRBV9 | few | CASSVEGTGGTYGYTF
TRBV11-2 | NA | CASSFLQGRNTEAFF
TRBV28 | NA | CASSSSDRGNGYTF
TRBV6-1 | once | CASSERRRQTYEQYF
TRBV15 | NA | CATSRVQRGRRLHNEQFF
TRBV25-1 | once | CASSTKRQQPRGYTF
TRBV10-3 | NA | CAIRTGESTDTQYF
TRBV6-4 | NA | CASSDRDNTEAFF